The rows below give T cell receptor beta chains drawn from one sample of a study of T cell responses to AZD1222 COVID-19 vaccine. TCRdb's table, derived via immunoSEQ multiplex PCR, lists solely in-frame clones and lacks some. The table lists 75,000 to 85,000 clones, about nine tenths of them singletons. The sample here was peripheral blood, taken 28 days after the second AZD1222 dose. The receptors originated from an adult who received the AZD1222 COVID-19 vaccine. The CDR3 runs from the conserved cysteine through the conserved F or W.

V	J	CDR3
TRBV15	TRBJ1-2	CATSSIRGGYTF
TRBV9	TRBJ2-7	CASSPGTSGGSYEQYF
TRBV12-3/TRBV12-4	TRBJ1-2	CASIRDRAGYTF
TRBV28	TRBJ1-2	CASSRLGGTNYGYTF
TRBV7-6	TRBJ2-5	CASSYRDF
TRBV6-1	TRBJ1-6	CASSEEENSPLHF
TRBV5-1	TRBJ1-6	CASSFDITNNSPLHF
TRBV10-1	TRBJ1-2	CARGGGFDPNYGYTF
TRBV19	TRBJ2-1	CASSIQAGGSSYNEQFF
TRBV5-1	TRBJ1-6	CASSTTGASYNSPLHF
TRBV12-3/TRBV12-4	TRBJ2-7	CASSLSASLPYF
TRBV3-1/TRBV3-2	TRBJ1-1	CASSLGDRRNTEAFF
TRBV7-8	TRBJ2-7	CASSLGNQGYSSYEQYF
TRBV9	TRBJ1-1	CASSETGWTEAFF
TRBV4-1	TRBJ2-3	CASSQDSVGRPSSTDTQYF
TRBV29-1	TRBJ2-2	CSVEVQGLNTGELFF
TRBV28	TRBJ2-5	CASSLFLPPGPKETQYF
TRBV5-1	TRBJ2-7	CASSPGSYEQYF
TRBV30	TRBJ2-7	CAWSRQPYEQYF
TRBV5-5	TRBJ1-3	CASSLVGGNSGNTIYF
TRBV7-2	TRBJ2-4	CASSSRGPNIQYF
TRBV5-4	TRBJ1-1	CASSLRHTEAFF
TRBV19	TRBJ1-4	CASIGGGTTNEKLFF
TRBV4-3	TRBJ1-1	CASSQDDRDTEAFF
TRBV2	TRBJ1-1	CASRERFMNTEAFF
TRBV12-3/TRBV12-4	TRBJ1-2	CASSLRRYGYTF
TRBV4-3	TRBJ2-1	CASSQPPTSGGANEQFF
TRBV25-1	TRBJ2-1	CASSEYAQNSYNEQFF
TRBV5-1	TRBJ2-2	CASSFGSNTGELFF
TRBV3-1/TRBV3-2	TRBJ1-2	CASSQDRGSHGYTF
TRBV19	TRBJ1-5	CASMQQGNSNQPQHF
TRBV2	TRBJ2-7	CASSRDSDYEQYF
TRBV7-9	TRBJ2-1	CASSLPDYNEQFF
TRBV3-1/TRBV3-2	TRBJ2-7	CASSQVARGREQYF
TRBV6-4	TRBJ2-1	CASSDPGRGEQFF
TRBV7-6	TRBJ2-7	CASTQTEGQGKYVIEQYF
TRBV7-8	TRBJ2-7	CASSSPRAPRLHEQYF
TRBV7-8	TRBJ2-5	CASSEPILIETQYF
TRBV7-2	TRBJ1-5	CASSLALSGAGSVDQPQHF
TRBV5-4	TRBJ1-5	CASSPHPVSNQPQHF
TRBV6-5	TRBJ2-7	CASSYTENYEQYF
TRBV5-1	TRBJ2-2	CASSFRASGGTGELFF
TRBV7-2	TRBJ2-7	CASSLAAGGSYEQYF